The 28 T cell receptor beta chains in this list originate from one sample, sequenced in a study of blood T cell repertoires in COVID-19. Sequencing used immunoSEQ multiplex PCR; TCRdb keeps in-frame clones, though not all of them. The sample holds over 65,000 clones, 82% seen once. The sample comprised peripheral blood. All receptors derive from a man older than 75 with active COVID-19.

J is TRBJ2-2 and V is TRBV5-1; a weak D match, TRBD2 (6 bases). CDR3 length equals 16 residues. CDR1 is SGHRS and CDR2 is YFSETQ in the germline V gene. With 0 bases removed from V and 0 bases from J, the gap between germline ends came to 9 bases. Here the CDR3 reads CASSLVGTSNTGELFF. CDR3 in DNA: TGCGCCAGCAGCTTGGTCGGGACTTCGAACACCGGGGAGCTGTTTTTT.

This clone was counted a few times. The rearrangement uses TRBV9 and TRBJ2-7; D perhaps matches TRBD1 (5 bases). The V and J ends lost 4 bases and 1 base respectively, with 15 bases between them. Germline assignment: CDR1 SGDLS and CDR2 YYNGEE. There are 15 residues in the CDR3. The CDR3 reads CASSPRDSLSYEQYF. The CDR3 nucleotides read TGTGCCAGCAGCCCCCGAGACAGCCTTTCCTACGAGCAGTACTTC. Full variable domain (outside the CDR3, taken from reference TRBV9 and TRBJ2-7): DSGVTQTPKHLITATGQRVTLRCSPRSGDLSVYWYQQSLDQGLQFLIQYYNGEERAKGNILERFSAQQFPDLHSELNLSSLELGDSALYFCASSPRDSLSYEQYFGPGTRLTVT.

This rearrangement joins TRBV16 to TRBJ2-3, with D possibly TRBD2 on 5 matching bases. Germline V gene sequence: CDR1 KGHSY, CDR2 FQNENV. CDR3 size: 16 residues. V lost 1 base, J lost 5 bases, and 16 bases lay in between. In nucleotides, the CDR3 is TGTGCCAGCAGCCAATTTTTACCGGCGAGCGGAGATACGCAGTATTTT. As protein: CASSQFLPASGDTQYF.

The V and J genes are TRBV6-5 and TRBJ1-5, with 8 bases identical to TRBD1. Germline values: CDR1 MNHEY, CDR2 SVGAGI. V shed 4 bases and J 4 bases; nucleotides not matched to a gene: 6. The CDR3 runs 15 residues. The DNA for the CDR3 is TGTGCCAGCAGTTCCGGGACAGGCAGAAATCAGCCCCAGCATTTT. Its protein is CASSSGTGRNQPQHF.

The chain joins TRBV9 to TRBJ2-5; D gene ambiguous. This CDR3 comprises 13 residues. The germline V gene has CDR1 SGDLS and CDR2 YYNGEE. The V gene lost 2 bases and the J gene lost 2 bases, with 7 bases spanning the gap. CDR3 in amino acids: CASSVSRQETQYF. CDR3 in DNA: TGTGCCAGCAGCGTTAGCAGACAAGAGACCCAGTACTTC.

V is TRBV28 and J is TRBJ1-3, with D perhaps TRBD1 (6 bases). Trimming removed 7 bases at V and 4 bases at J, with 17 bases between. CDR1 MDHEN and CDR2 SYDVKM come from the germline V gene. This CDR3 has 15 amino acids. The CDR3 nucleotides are TGTGCCAGCAAAAACCGACAGGCAGAGGGAAACACCATATATTTT. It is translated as CASKNRQAEGNTIYF.

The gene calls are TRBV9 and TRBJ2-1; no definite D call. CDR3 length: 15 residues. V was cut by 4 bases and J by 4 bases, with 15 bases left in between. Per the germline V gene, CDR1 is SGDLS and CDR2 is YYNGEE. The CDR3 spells CASSMAAGSYNEQFF. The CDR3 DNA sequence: TGTGCCAGCAGCATGGCTGCAGGATCATACAATGAGCAGTTCTTC.

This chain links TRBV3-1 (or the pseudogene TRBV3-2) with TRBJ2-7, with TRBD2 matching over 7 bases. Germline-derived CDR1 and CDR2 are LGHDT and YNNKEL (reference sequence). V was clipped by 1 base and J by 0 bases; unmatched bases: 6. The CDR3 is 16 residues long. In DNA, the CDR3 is TGTGCCAGCAGCCAAGCAGGAGCGGGACTCTCCTACGAGCAGTACTTC. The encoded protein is CASSQAGAGLSYEQYF.

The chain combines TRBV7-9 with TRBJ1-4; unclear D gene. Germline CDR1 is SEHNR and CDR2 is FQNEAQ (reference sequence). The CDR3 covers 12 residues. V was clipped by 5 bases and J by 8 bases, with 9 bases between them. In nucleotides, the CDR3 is TGTGCCAGCAGCCTGACACTGGAAAAACTGTTTTTT. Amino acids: CASSLTLEKLFF. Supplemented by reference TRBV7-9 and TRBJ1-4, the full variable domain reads DTGVSQNPRHKITKRGQNVTFRCDPISEHNRLYWYRQTLGQGPEFLTYFQNEAQLEKSRLLSDRFSAERPKGSFSTLEIQRTEQGDSAMYLCASSLTLEKLFFGSGTQLSVL.

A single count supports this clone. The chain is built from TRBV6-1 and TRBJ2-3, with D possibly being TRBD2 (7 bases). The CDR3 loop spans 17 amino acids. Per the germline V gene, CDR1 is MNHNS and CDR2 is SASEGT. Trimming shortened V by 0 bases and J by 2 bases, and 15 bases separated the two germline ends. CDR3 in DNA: TGTGCCAGCAGTGAAGCGTTGGCGGGGGCCTACACAGATACGCAGTATTTT. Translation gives CASSEALAGAYTDTQYF.

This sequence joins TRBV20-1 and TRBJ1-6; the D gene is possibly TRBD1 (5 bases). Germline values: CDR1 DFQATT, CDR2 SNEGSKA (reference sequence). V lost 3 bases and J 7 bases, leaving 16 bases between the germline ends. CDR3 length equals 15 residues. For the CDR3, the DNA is TGCAGTGCTAGTTATGGACACGGATTGAATTCACCCCTCCACTTT. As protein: CSASYGHGLNSPLHF.

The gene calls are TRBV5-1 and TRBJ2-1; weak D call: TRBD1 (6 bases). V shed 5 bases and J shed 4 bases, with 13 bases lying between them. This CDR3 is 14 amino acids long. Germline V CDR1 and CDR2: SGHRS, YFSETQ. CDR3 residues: CASSRTENYNEQFF. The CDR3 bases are TGCGCCAGCAGTAGGACAGAGAATTACAATGAGCAGTTCTTC. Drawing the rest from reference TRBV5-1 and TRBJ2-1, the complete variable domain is KAGVTQTPRYLIKTRGQQVTLSCSPISGHRSVSWYQQTPGQGLQFLFEYFSETQRNKGNFPGRFSGRQFSNSRSEMNVSTLELGDSALYLCASSRTENYNEQFFGPGTRLTVL.

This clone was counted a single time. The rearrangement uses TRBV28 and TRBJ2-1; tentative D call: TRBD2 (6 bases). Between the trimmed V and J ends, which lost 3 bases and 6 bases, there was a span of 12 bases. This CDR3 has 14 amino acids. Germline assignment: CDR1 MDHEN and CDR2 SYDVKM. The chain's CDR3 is CASSFRRAINEQFF. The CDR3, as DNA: TGTGCCAGCAGTTTTCGGAGGGCCATCAATGAGCAGTTCTTC.

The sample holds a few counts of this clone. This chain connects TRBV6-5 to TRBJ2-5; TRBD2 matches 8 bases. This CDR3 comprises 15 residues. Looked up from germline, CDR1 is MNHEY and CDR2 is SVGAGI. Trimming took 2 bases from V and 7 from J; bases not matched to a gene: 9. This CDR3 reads CASSYKREGSRTQYF. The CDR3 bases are TGTGCCAGCAGTTACAAACGGGAGGGATCCCGGACCCAGTACTTC.

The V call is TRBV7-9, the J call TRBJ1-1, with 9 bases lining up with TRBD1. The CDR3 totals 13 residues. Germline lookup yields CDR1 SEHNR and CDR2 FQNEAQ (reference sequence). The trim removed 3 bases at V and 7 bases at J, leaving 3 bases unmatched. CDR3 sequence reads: CASSLDRGFEAFF. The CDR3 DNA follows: TGTGCCAGCAGCTTGGACAGGGGATTTGAAGCTTTCTTT. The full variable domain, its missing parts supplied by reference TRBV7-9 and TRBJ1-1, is DTGVSQNPRHKITKRGQNVTFRCDPISEHNRLYWYRQTLGQGPEFLTYFQNEAQLEKSRLLSDRFSAERPKGSFSTLEIQRTEQGDSAMYLCASSLDRGFEAFFGQGTRLTVV.

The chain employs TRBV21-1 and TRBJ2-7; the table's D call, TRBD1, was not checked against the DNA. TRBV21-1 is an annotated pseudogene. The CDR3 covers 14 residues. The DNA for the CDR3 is TGTGCCAGCAGCAAAGAGGACAGAACCTACGAGCAGTACTTC. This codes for CASSKEDRTYEQYF.

CDR3 loop: CASRQHVNEKLFF. The CDR3 nucleotides read TGTGCCAGCAGACAGCACGTAAATGAAAAACTGTTTTTT. The chain carries TRBV6-5 and TRBJ1-4; D remains ambiguous. In germline, CDR1 is MNHEY, CDR2 SVGAGI. Trimming removed 6 bases from V and 5 bases from J, with 10 bases in between. The CDR3 sequence is 13 residues long.

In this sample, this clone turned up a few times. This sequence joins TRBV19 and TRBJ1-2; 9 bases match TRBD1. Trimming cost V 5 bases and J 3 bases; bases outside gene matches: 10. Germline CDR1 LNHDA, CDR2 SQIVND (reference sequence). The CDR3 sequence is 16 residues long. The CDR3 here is CASSRRDRAVDYGYTF. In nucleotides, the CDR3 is TGTGCCAGTAGTCGCCGGGACAGGGCTGTTGACTATGGCTACACCTTC.

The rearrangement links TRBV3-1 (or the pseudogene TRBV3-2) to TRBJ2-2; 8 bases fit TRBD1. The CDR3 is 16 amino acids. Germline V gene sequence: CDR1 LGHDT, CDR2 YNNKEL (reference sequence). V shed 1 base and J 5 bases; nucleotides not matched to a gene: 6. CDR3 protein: CASSQGFQGATGELFF. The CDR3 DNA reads TGTGCCAGCAGCCAAGGATTTCAGGGGGCGACCGGGGAGCTGTTTTTT.

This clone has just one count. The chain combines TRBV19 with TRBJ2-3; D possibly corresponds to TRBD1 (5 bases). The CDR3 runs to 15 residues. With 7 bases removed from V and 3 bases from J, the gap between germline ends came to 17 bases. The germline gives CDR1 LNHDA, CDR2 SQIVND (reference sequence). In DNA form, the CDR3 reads TGTGCCAGTAAAGCCCAGGTGGGGCGTACAGATACGCAGTATTTT. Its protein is CASKAQVGRTDTQYF. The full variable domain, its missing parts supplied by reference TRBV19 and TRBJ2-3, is DGGITQSPKYLFRKEGQNVTLSCEQNLNHDAMYWYRQDPGQGLRLIYYSQIVNDFQKGDIAEGYSVSREKKESFPLTVTSAQKNPTAFYLCASKAQVGRTDTQYFGPGTRLTVL.

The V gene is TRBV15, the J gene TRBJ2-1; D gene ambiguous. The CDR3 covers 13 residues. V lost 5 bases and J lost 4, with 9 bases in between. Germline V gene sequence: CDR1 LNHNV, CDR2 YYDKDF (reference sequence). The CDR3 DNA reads TGTGCCACCAGCGCACCGGAGTACAATGAGCAGTTCTTC. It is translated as CATSAPEYNEQFF.

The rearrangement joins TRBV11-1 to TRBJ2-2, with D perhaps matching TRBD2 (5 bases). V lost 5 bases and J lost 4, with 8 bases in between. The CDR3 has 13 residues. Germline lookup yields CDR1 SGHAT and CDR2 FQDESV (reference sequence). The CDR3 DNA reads TGTGCCAGCAGCCTACGGGGCACCGGGGAGCTGTTTTTT. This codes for CASSLRGTGELFF. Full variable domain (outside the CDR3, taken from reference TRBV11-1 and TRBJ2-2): EAEVAQSPRYKITEKSQAVAFWCDPISGHATLYWYRQILGQGPELLVQFQDESVVDDSQLPKDRFSAERLKGVDSTLKIQPAELGDSAMYLCASSLRGTGELFFGEGSRLTVL.

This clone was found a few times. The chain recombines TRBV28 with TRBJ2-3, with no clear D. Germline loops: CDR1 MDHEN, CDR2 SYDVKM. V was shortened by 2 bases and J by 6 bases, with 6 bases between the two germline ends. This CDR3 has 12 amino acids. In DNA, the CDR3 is TGTGCCAGCAGTTTACAACGGGATACGCAGTATTTT. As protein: CASSLQRDTQYF.

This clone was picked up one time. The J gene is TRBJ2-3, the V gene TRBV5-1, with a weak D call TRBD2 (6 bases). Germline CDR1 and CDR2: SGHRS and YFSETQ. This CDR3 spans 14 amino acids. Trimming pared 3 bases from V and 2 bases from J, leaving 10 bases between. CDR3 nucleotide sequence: TGCGCCAGCAGCTGGGCTAGCGTCACAGATACGCAGTATTTT. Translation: CASSWASVTDTQYF.

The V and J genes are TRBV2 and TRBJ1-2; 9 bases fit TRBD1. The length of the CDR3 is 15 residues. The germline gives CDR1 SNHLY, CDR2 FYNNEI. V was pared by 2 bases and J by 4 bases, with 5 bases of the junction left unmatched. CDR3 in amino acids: CASSESRTGAYGYTF. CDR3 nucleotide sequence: TGTGCCAGCAGTGAATCCCGGACAGGGGCCTATGGCTACACCTTC.

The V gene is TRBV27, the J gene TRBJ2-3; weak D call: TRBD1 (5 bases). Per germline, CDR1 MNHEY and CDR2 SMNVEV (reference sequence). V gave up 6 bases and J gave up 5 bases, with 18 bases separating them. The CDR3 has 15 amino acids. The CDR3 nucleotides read TGTGCCAGCAGCAAAAATCCAGGGTGGGAAGATACGCAGTATTTT. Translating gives CASSKNPGWEDTQYF.

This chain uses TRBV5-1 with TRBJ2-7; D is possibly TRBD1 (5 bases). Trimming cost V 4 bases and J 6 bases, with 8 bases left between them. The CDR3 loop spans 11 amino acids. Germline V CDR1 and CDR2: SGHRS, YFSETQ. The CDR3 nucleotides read TGCGCCAGCAGCGAAAGGGGCGAGCAGTACTTC. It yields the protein CASSERGEQYF. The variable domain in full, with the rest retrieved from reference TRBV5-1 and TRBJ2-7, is KAGVTQTPRYLIKTRGQQVTLSCSPISGHRSVSWYQQTPGQGLQFLFEYFSETQRNKGNFPGRFSGRQFSNSRSEMNVSTLELGDSALYLCASSERGEQYFGPGTRLTVT.

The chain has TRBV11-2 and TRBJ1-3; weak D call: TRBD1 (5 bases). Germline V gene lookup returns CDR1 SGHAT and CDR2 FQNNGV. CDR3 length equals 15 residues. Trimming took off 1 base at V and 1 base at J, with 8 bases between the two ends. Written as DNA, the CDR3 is TGTGCCAGCAGCTTAGGACAGACATCTGGAAACACCATATATTTT. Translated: CASSLGQTSGNTIYF. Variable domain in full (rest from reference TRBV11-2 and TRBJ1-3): EAGVAQSPRYKIIEKRQSVAFWCNPISGHATLYWYQQILGQGPKLLIQFQNNGVVDDSQLPKDRFSAERLKGVDSTLKIQPAKLEDSAVYLCASSLGQTSGNTIYFGEGSWLTVV.